A single sample is the source of the 24 T cell receptor beta chains below, sequenced in a study of cytomegalovirus exposure and HLA in healthy donors. Both 60 Vbeta primers and 13 Jbeta primers went into the PCR. The method was immunoSEQ multiplex PCR; TCRdb's version includes in-frame clones alone and lacks a portion of them. In the table there are 150,000 to 200,000 clones, approximately 80% of which are singletons. The sample taken for sequencing was PBMCs. These receptors all come from a woman aged 40 to 50 in good health and CMV-seropositive.

CDR3 DNA: TGTGCCAGCACTCCTAGACCCGCGTCCGAGCAGTACTTC. Encoded protein: CASTPRPASEQYF. The chain has TRBV2 and TRBJ2-7; D uncertain. The germline gives CDR1 SNHLY, CDR2 FYNNEI. This CDR3 is 13 amino acids long. The V end was cut by 7 bases, the J end by 6 bases, with 16 bases between.

The chain joins TRBV21-1 to TRBJ1-4. TRBV21-1 corresponds to a pseudogene. This CDR3 region has 18 residues. Here the CDR3 reads CASSKGPVGGPPNEKLFF. The CDR3 coding sequence is TGTGCCAGCAGCAAAGGCCCCGTAGGCGGCCCTCCGAATGAAAAACTGTTTTTT.

The chain employs TRBV4-3 and TRBJ1-2; D not resolved. Trimming took 1 base from V and 2 from J, leaving 2 bases between them. Germline CDR1 reads LGHNA; CDR2 reads YSLEER. CDR3 length: 12 amino acids. CDR3 DNA: TGCGCCAGCAGCCAAGCAAACTATGGCTACACCTTC. Encoded protein: CASSQANYGYTF.

The rearrangement links TRBV2 to TRBJ2-5, with 10 bases lining up with TRBD1. The end of the DNA is better explained by TRBJ2-7, so the J call may be wrong. The germline V gene encodes CDR1 SNHLY and CDR2 FYNNEI. CDR3 size: 15 residues. The CDR3 reads CASGDRDRGRYEQYF. The CDR3 DNA follows: TGTGCCAGCGGGGACCGGGACAGGGGCCGTTACGAGCAGTACTTC.

This clone was recorded only once. The rearrangement links TRBV18 to TRBJ2-5; 7 nucleotides line up with TRBD1. Per the germline V gene, CDR1 is KGHSH and CDR2 is LQKENI. V shed 6 bases and J 3 bases; nucleotides not matched to a gene: 10. The CDR3 runs to 15 residues. The CDR3, as DNA: TGTGCCAGCTCCCGCCTAACCGGGACAGAAGAGACCCAGTACTTC. It is translated as CASSRLTGTEETQYF.

This clone was counted a few times. The chain has TRBV5-6 and TRBJ2-3; D uncertain. The CDR3 is made up of 13 amino acids. Germline assignment: CDR1 SGHDT and CDR2 YYEEEE. V lost 0 bases and J 14 bases, leaving 16 bases between the germline ends. The CDR3 sequence is CASSLGLPSQWYF. The DNA of the CDR3 is TGTGCCAGCAGCTTGGGTCTTCCCTCTCAGTGGTATTTT.

V gene TRBV7-9 combines with J gene TRBJ2-1; 13 positions agree with TRBD2. Germline V gene lookup returns CDR1 SEHNR and CDR2 FQNEAQ (reference sequence). The CDR3 contains 17 residues. Germline trimming cut 3 bases from V and 1 base from J; bases unmatched to any gene: 3. This CDR3 is CASSFRTSGGSYNEQFF. For the CDR3, the DNA is TGTGCCAGCAGCTTCAGGACTAGCGGGGGTTCCTACAATGAGCAGTTCTTC.

The chain has TRBV7-8 and TRBJ2-7, with 8 bases matching TRBD1. Per germline, CDR1 SGHVS and CDR2 FQNEAQ. CDR3 length equals 15 residues. The V and J ends lost 6 bases and 0 bases, in that order; junction bases with no gene match: 7. The CDR3 coding sequence is TGTGCCAGCAGTTCCGGGACAGGAGTCTCCTACGAGCAGTACTTC. Amino acid sequence: CASSSGTGVSYEQYF.

This clone was found a few times. The V call is TRBV5-6, the J call TRBJ2-7; 9 bases agree with TRBD1. This CDR3 region has 15 residues. Germline V gives CDR1 SGHDT, CDR2 YYEEEE. V shed 6 bases and J 1 base; nucleotides not matched to a gene: 8. CDR3 bases: TGTGCCAGCACCAAGACAGGGGGGCCGTCCTACGAGCAGTACTTC. Its translation: CASTKTGGPSYEQYF.

This sequence joins TRBV13 and TRBJ1-3; no definite D call. The V end lost 0 bases, the J end lost 0 bases, and 9 bases lay between the germline ends. This CDR3 region has 16 residues. CDR1 and CDR2 (germline): PRHDT, FYEKMQ (reference sequence). CDR3 coding DNA: TGTGCCAGCAGCTTAGGTCTACCGTCCTCTGGAAACACCATATATTTT. Residues: CASSLGLPSSGNTIYF. Combining the CDR3 with reference TRBV13 and TRBJ1-3 gives the whole variable domain AAGVIQSPRHLIKEKRETATLKCYPIPRHDTVYWYQQGPGQDPQFLISFYEKMQSDKGSIPDRFSAQQFSDYHSELNMSSLELGDSALYFCASSLGLPSSGNTIYFGEGSWLTVV.

This clone was counted a single time. The V gene is TRBV27, the J gene TRBJ2-1; tentatively, D is TRBD2 (5 bases). Germline V gene sequence: CDR1 MNHEY, CDR2 SMNVEV (reference sequence). CDR3 length: 13 residues. The ends were cut back, 3 bases at V and 3 bases at J, with 6 bases in the middle. CDR3 nucleotide sequence: TGTGCCAGCAGTTTGGCGGGCTACAATGAGCAGTTCTTC. Encoded protein: CASSLAGYNEQFF.

This chain joins TRBV30 and TRBJ2-7; TRBD1 agrees at 9 bases. The CDR3 is 13 amino acids. Trimming took 3 bases from V and 3 from J; bases not matched to a gene: 3. Germline CDR1 and CDR2: GTSNPN and SVGIG (reference sequence). The CDR3 loop reads CAWSSDRGYEQYF. CDR3 DNA: TGTGCCTGGAGCTCGGACAGGGGCTACGAGCAGTACTTC.

The chain has TRBV7-9 and TRBJ2-3; possible D gene TRBD1, 6 bases. Germline loops: CDR1 SEHNR, CDR2 FQNEAQ (reference sequence). The CDR3 is 16 residues long. Trimming removed 1 base at V and 3 bases at J, with 14 bases between. The CDR3 reads CASSLVGGPGTDTQYF. CDR3 in DNA: TGTGCCAGCAGCTTAGTTGGGGGCCCGGGGACAGATACGCAGTATTTT. The variable domain in full, completed from reference TRBV7-9 and TRBJ2-3, reads DTGVSQNPRHKITKRGQNVTFRCDPISEHNRLYWYRQTLGQGPEFLTYFQNEAQLEKSRLLSDRFSAERPKGSFSTLEIQRTEQGDSAMYLCASSLVGGPGTDTQYFGPGTRLTVL.

The chain combines TRBV28 with TRBJ1-2; a possible D gene is TRBD1 (6 bases). The CDR3 is 13 residues long. V lost 3 bases and J 7 bases, leaving 12 bases between the germline ends. CDR1 is MDHEN and CDR2 is SYDVKM in the germline V gene. The CDR3 bases are TGTGCCAGCAGTTTGGCAGGGGTTTCTGGCTACACCTTC. This gives the protein CASSLAGVSGYTF.

The J gene is TRBJ1-1, the V gene TRBV5-4, with a weak D call TRBD1 (5 bases). Germline-derived CDR1 and CDR2 are SGHNT and YYREEE (reference sequence). The CDR3 totals 15 residues. Trimming pared 4 bases from V and 0 bases from J, leaving 13 bases between. The CDR3 sequence: CASSQGGPMNTEAFF. CDR3 sequence (DNA): TGTGCCAGCAGCCAGGGTGGACCTATGAACACTGAAGCTTTCTTT. Full variable domain (remainder filled in from reference TRBV5-4 and TRBJ1-1): ETGVTQSPTHLIKTRGQQVTLRCSSQSGHNTVSWYQQALGQGPQFIFQYYREEENGRGNFPPRFSGLQFPNYSSELNVNALELDDSALYLCASSQGGPMNTEAFFGQGTRLTVV.

The V and J genes are TRBV7-2 and TRBJ2-1, with 13 bases that match TRBD2. The CDR3 length is 17 residues. In germline, CDR1 is SGHTA, CDR2 FQGNSA. V lost 5 bases to trimming and J lost 2 bases; unmatched junction nucleotides: 6. The CDR3 is CASSRTSGSPPYNEQFF. The CDR3 DNA sequence: TGTGCCAGCAGCCGGACTAGCGGGAGCCCTCCCTACAATGAGCAGTTCTTC. The variable domain in full, with the rest retrieved from reference TRBV7-2 and TRBJ2-1, is GAGVSQSPSNKVTEKGKDVELRCDPISGHTALYWYRQSLGQGLEFLIYFQGNSAPDKSGLPSDRFSAERTGGSVSTLTIQRTQQEDSAVYLCASSRTSGSPPYNEQFFGPGTRLTVL.

This sequence joins TRBV4-3 and TRBJ1-4, with 9 bases identical to TRBD1. The J segment lost 7 bases and the V segment lost 0 bases, leaving 3 bases of the junction unmatched. Germline V gene data show CDR1 as LGHNA and CDR2 as YSLEER. The CDR3 consists of 15 residues. CDR3: CASSQEGQGGEKLFF. DNA for the CDR3: TGCGCCAGCAGCCAAGAGGGACAGGGAGGTGAAAAACTGTTTTTT.

This chain joins TRBV11-2 and TRBJ2-3, with a weak D call TRBD2 (5 bases). V lost 5 bases, J lost 5 bases, and 17 bases lay in between. The germline V gene has CDR1 SGHAT and CDR2 FQNNGV. The CDR3 is 15 amino acids. DNA of the CDR3: TGTGCCAGCAGCCCCTACACGGGATTGGGAGATACGCAGTATTTT. As protein: CASSPYTGLGDTQYF.

The chain recombines TRBV7-2 with TRBJ1-4; 7 bases align to TRBD1. The germline gives CDR1 SGHTA, CDR2 FQGNSA. CDR3 length: 15 residues. The ends lost 4 bases at V and 5 bases at J; junction bases unmatched: 7. CDR3 nucleotide sequence: TGTGCCAGCAGCTCCCGGAGGGGGCAGAATGAAAAACTGTTTTTT. Its translation is CASSSRRGQNEKLFF.

This clone was found a few times. The chain combines TRBV19 with TRBJ2-6; D remains ambiguous. V shed 11 bases and J shed 0 bases, with 11 bases lying between them. Per the germline V gene, CDR1 is LNHDA and CDR2 is SQIVND (reference sequence). The CDR3 contains 14 residues. CDR3 coding DNA: TGTGCCGCAGAGGCGCTCTCTGGGGCCAACGTCCTGACTTTC. It is translated as CAAEALSGANVLTF.

This rearrangement joins TRBV14 to TRBJ2-3; 13 bases line up with TRBD2. Trimming cost V 1 base and J 11 bases; bases outside gene matches: 6. Germline CDR1 reads SGHDN; CDR2 reads FVKESK. The CDR3 is made up of 15 amino acids. In nucleotides, the CDR3 is TGTGCCAGCAGCCAAGGGACTAGCGGGGGAGTGAAGCAGTATTTT. Translating gives CASSQGTSGGVKQYF.

The genes are TRBV2 and TRBJ2-1, with 7 bases lining up with TRBD2. V lost 7 bases, J lost 9 bases, and 15 bases stayed unmatched. Germline V CDR1 and CDR2: SNHLY, FYNNEI. The CDR3 is made up of 15 amino acids. CDR3 sequence (DNA): TGTGCCAGCACCTACGGGACTACAACCCTCAGTGAGCAGTTCTTC. Amino acids: CASTYGTTTLSEQFF.

This chain links TRBV6-5 with TRBJ1-2, with D tentatively TRBD1 (5 bases). The V and J ends lost 6 bases and 1 base respectively, with 15 bases between them. CDR1 MNHEY and CDR2 SVGAGI come from the germline V gene. This CDR3 comprises 15 residues. CDR3 protein: CASSRGGVFNYGYTF. The CDR3 DNA reads TGTGCCAGCAGCCGGGGGGGGGTCTTTAACTATGGCTACACCTTC.

V usage is TRBV2 and J usage is TRBJ2-5; tentative D call: TRBD2 (5 bases). The CDR3 has 13 amino acids. Trimming took 1 base from V and 11 from J, leaving 14 bases between them. Germline V gene lookup returns CDR1 SNHLY and CDR2 FYNNEI. CDR3 sequence: CASSEVGPRTQYF. The CDR3 coding sequence is TGTGCCAGCAGTGAAGTTGGGCCCCGGACTCAGTACTTC.